This T cell receptor (beta chain) derives from a study of glioma-infiltrating T cells. Study outcomes and limitations: Tissue-blood divergence was below expectation in non-neoplastic patients, above in gliomas. CDR3 overlap between tissue and blood was very small.

With respect to this clonotype: Its antigen is unknown. Its ends do not fully match the called genes, so a read error is possible.

The CDR3 covers 15 residues. Per the germline V gene, CDR1 is MNHNY and CDR2 is SVGAGI (reference sequence). Amplification of TCR alpha and beta CDR3 regions from RNA used iRepertoire nested multiplex PCR. Tissue mRNA or PBMC total RNA, 100-400 ng, went into one-step reverse transcription and amplification. TCRdb re-analysed the multiplex PCR reads in MiXCR, keeping a single row per CDR3 protein. The table includes 150,000 to 200,000 distinct CDR3 sequences, around 32% detected once. V and J are TRBV6-6 and TRBJ2-3, with 8 bases lining up with TRBD2. This clonotype was sampled from a human donor with low-grade glioma or glioblastoma, undergoing nonglioma brain surgery, or in good health (not recorded which). Sequenced input: glioma tissue, nonneoplastic brain tissue, or PBMCs (not recorded which). CDR3 loop: CASSGSGKHTDTQYF. CDR3 DNA: TGTGCCAGCAGTGGTAGCGGGAAGCACACAGATACACAGTATTTT.